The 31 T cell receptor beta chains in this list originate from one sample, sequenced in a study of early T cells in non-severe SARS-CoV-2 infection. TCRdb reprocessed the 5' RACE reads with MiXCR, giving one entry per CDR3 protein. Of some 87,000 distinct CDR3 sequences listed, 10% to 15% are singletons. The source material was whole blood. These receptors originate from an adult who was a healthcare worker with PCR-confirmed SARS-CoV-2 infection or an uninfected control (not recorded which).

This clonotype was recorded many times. CDR3 in DNA: TGCGCCAGCAGTGAGTGGGGGCAGAGCAAAAACATTCAGTACTTC. Protein sequence: CASSEWGQSKNIQYF. V is TRBV10-2 and J is TRBJ2-4, with a weak D call TRBD1 (6 bases). The V and J ends lost 1 base and 3 bases respectively, with 10 bases between them. CDR1 and CDR2 from the germline V gene are WSHSY and SAAADI. The CDR3 is 15 residues long.

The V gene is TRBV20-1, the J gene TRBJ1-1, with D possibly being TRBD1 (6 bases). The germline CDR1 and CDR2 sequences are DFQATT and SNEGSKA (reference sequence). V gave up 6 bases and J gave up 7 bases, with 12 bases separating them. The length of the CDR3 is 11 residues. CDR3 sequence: CSARTAYEAFF. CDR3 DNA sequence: TGCAGTGCGAGGACAGCCTATGAAGCTTTCTTT.

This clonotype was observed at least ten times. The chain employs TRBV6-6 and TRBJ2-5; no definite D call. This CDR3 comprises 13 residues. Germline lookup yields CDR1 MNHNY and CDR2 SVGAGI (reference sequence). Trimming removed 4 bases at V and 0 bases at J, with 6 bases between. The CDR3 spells CASSLENQETQYF. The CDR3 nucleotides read TGTGCCAGCAGTTTGGAGAACCAAGAGACCCAGTACTTC.

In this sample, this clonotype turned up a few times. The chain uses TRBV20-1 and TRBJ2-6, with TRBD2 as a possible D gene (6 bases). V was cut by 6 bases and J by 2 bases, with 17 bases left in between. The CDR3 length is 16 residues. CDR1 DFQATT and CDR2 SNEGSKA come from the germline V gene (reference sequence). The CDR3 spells CSARDVTRPGANVLTF. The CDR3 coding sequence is TGCAGTGCGCGGGACGTCACCCGTCCTGGGGCCAACGTCCTGACTTTC.

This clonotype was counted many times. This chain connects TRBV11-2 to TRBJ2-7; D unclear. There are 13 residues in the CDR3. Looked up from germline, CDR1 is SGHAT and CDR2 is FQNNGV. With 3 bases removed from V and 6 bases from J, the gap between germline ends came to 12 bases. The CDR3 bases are TGTGCCAGCAGCTTGTACCTGGTCGGCGAGCAGTACTTC. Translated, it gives CASSLYLVGEQYF. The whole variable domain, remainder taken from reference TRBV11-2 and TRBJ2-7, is EAGVAQSPRYKIIEKRQSVAFWCNPISGHATLYWYQQILGQGPKLLIQFQNNGVVDDSQLPKDRFSAERLKGVDSTLKIQPAKLEDSAVYLCASSLYLVGEQYFGPGTRLTVT.

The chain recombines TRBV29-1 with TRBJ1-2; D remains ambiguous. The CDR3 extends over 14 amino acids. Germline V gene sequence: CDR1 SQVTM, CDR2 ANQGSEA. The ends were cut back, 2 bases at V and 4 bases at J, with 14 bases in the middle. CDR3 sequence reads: CSVEQARQFYGYTF. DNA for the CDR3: TGCAGCGTTGAACAGGCACGACAATTCTATGGCTACACCTTC.

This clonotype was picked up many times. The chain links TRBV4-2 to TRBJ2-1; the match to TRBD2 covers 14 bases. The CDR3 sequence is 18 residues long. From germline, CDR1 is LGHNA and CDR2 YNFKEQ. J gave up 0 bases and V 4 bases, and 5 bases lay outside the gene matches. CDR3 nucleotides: TGTGCCAGCAGCCCAGGACTAGCGGGGGGCCACTCCTACAATGAGCAGTTCTTC. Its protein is CASSPGLAGGHSYNEQFF.

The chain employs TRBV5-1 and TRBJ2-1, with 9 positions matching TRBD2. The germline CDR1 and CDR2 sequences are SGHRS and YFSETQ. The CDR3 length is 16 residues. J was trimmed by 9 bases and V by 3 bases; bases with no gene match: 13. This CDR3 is CASSSLIAGAESEQFF. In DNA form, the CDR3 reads TGCGCCAGCAGCTCCCTTATAGCGGGGGCGGAGAGTGAGCAGTTCTTC.

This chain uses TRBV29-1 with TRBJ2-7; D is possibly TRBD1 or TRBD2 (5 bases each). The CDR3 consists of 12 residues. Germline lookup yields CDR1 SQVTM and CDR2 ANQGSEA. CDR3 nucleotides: TGCTCGTTCGGGGCTAAAAAGGGCGAGCAGTACTTC. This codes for CSFGAKKGEQYF.

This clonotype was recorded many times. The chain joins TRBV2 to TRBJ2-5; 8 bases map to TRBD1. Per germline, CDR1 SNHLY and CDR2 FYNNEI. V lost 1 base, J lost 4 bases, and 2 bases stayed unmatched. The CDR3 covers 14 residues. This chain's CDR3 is CASSEEGTGETQYF. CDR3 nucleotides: TGTGCCAGCAGTGAAGAGGGGACAGGAGAGACCCAGTACTTC.

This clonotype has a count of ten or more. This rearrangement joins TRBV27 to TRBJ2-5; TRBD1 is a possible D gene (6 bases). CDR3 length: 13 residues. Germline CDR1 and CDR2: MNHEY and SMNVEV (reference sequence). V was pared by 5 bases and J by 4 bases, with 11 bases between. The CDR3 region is CASSRLRGETQYF. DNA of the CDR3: TGTGCCAGCAGTAGGCTCAGGGGAGAGACCCAGTACTTC.

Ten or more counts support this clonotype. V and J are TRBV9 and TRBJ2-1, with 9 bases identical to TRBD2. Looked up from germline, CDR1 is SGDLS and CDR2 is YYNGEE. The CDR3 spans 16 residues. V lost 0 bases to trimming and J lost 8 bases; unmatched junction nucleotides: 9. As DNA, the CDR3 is TGTGCCAGCAGCGTAGGGGTAGCGGGAGTTTTAGATGAGCAGTTCTTC. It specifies CASSVGVAGVLDEQFF.

The CDR3 region is CSVGVASSYEQYF. CDR3 DNA: TGCAGCGTTGGGGTGGCGAGCTCCTACGAGCAGTACTTC. J is TRBJ2-7 and V is TRBV29-1; no definite D call. CDR3 size: 13 residues. Trimming removed 4 bases from V and 0 bases from J, with 10 bases in between. Germline-derived CDR1 and CDR2 are SQVTM and ANQGSEA.

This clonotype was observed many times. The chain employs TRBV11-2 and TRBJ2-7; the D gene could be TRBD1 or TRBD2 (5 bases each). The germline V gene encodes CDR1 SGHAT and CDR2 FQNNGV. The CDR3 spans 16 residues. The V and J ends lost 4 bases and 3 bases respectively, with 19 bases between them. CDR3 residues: CASSSPTTGRLYEQYF. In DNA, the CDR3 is TGTGCCAGCAGCTCCCCTACAACGGGACGGCTCTACGAGCAGTACTTC.

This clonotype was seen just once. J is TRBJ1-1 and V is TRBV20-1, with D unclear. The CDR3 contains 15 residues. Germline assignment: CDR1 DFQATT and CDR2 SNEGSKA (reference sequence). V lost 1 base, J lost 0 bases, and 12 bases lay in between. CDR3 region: CSARAWESMNTEAFF. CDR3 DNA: TGCAGTGCTAGAGCATGGGAGAGTATGAACACTGAAGCTTTCTTT.

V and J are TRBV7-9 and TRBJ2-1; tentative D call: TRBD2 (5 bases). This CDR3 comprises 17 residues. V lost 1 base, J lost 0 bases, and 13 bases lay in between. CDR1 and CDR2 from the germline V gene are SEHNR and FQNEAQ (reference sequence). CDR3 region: CASSLGGPHSSYNEQFF. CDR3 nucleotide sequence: TGTGCCAGCAGCTTAGGAGGGCCACATAGCTCCTACAATGAGCAGTTCTTC.

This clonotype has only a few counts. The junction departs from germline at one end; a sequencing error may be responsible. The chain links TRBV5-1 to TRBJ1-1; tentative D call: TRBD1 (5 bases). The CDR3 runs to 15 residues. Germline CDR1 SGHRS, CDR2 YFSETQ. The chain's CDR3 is CASSSGTSGGTEVFF. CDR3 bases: TGCGCCAGCAGCTCGGGAACCTCCGGGGGGACTGAAGTTTTCTTT. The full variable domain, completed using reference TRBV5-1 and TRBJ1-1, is KAGVTQTPRYLIKTRGQQVTLSCSPISGHRSVSWYQQTPGQGLQFLFEYFSETQRNKGNFPGRFSGRQFSNSRSEMNVSTLELGDSALYLCASSSGTSGGTEVFFGQGTRLTVV.

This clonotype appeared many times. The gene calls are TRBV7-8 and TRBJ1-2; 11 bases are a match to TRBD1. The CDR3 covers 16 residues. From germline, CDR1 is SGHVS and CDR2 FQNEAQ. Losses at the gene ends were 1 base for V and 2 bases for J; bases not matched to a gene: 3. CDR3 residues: CASSLGWTGGNYGYTF. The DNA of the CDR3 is TGTGCCAGCAGCTTAGGTTGGACAGGGGGCAACTATGGCTACACCTTC. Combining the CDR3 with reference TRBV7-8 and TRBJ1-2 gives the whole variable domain GAGVSQSPRYKVAKRGQDVALRCDPISGHVSLFWYQQALGQGPEFLTYFQNEAQLDKSGLPSDRFFAERPEGSVSTLKIQRTQQEDSAVYLCASSLGWTGGNYGYTFGSGTRLTVV.

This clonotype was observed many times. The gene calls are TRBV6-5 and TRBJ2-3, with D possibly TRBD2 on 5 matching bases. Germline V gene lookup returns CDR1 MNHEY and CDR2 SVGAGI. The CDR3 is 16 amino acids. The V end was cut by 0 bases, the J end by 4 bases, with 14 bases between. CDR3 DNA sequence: TGTGCCAGCAGTTACTCGCCGGACGCGGGTGCAGATACGCAGTATTTT. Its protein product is CASSYSPDAGADTQYF.

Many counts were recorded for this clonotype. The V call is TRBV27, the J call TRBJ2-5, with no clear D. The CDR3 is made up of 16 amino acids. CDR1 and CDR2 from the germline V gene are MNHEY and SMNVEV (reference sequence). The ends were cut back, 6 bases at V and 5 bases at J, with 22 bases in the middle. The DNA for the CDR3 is TGTGCCAGCAGAACCTTCTTCCGGGCGGACCTCGAGACCCAGTACTTC. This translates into CASRTFFRADLETQYF.

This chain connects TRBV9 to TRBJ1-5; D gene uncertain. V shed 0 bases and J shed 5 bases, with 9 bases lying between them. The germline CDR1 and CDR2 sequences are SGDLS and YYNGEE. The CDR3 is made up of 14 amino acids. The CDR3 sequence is CASSVGGTDQPQHF. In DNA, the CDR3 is TGTGCCAGCAGCGTAGGCGGCACGGATCAGCCCCAGCATTTT.

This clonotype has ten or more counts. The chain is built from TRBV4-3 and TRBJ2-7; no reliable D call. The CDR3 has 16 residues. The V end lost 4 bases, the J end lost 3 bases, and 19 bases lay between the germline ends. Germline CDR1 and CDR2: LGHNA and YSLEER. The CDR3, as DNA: TGCGCCAGCAGCCGAGGAAGATCATCTCCCCGCTACGAGCAGTACTTC. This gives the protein CASSRGRSSPRYEQYF.

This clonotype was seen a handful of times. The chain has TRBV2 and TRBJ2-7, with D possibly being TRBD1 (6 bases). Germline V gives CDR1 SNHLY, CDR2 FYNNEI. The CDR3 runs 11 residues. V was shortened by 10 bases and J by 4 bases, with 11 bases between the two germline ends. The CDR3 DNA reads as TGTGCCAACGCGAGGGGGTACGAGCAGTACTTC. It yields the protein CANARGYEQYF.

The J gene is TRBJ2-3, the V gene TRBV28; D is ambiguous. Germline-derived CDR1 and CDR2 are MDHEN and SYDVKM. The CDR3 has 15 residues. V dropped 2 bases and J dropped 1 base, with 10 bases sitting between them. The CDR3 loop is CASSLRVVRTDTQYF. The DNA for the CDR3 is TGTGCCAGCAGTTTACGCGTGGTTCGCACAGATACGCAGTATTTT.

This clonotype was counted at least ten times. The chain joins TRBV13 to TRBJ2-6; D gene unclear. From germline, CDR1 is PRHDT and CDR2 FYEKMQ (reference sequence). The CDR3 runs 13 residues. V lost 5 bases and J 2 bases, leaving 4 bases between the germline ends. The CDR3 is CASSPTGANVLTF. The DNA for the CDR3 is TGTGCCAGCAGCCCGACTGGGGCCAACGTCCTGACTTTC. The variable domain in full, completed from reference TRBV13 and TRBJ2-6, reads AAGVIQSPRHLIKEKRETATLKCYPIPRHDTVYWYQQGPGQDPQFLISFYEKMQSDKGSIPDRFSAQQFSDYHSELNMSSLELGDSALYFCASSPTGANVLTFGAGSRLTVL.

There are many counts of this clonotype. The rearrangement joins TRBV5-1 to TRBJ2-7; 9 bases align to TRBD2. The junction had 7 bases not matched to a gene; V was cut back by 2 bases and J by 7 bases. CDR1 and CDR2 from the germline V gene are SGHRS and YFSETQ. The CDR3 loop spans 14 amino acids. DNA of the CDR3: TGCGCCAGCAGCTTAACTAGCGGGTTTGGGGAGCAGTACTTC. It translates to CASSLTSGFGEQYF.

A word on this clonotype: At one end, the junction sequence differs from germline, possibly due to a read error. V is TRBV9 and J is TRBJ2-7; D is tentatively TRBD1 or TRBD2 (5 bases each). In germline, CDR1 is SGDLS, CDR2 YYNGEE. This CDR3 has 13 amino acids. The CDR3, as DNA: TGTGCCAGCAGCCCAGGGACCTCCCACGAGCAGTACTTC. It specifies CASSPGTSHEQYF.

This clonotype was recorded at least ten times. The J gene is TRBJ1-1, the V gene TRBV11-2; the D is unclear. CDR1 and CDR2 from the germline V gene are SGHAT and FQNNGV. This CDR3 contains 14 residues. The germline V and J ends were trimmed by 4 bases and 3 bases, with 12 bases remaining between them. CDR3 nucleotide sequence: TGTGCCAGCAGCTCTCCTCCAGAGGACACTGAAGCTTTCTTT. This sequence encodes CASSSPPEDTEAFF.

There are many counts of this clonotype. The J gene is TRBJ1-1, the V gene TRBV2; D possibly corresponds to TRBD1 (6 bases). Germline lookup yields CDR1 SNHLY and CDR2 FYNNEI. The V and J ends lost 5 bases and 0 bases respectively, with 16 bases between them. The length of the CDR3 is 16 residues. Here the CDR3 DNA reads TGTGCCAGCAGTTACCGGGACATCAGACTGAACACTGAAGCTTTCTTT. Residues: CASSYRDIRLNTEAFF.

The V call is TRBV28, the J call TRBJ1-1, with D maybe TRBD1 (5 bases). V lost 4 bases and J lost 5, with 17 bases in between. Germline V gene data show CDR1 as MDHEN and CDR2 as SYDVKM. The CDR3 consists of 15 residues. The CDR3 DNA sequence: TGTGCCAGCAGTTCGACAGCCTTTGTTGTTACTGAAGCTTTCTTT. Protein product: CASSSTAFVVTEAFF. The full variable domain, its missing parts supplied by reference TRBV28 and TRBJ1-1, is DVKVTQSSRYLVKRTGEKVFLECVQDMDHENMFWYRQDPGLGLRLIYFSYDVKMKEKGDIPEGYSVSREKKERFSLILESASTNQTSMYLCASSSTAFVVTEAFFGQGTRLTVV.

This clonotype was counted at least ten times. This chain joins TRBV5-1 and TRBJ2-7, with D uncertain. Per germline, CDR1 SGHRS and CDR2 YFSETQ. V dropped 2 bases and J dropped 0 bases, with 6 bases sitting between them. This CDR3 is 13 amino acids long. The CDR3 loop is CASSLAHSYEQYF. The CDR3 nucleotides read TGCGCCAGCAGCTTAGCCCACTCCTACGAGCAGTACTTC. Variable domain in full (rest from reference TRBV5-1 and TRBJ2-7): KAGVTQTPRYLIKTRGQQVTLSCSPISGHRSVSWYQQTPGQGLQFLFEYFSETQRNKGNFPGRFSGRQFSNSRSEMNVSTLELGDSALYLCASSLAHSYEQYFGPGTRLTVT.